This TCR beta chain was identified in a study of Ad26.COV2.S vaccination and SARS-CoV-2 variants. Study outcomes and limitations: The authors reported substantial breadth in spike-specific CD8+ and CD4+ T cell responses after vaccination. Placebo recipients showed lower spike-specific TCR breadth than vaccinees.

The treatment: around 19 received Ad26.COV2.S at low or high dose, single or two shots; about 5 received placebo; per-sample allocation not given. Material that was analyzed had been drawn on day 63 after the first vaccine or placebo injection. Vaccine was an Ad26 vector expressing Wuhan-strain SARS-CoV-2 spike. The length of the CDR3 is 16 residues. On this clone: Its antigen remains unknown.

Using immunoSEQ multiplex PCR, the repertoire was profiled, and TCRdb retains in-frame clones only, with some absent. Of fewer than 400,000 clones detected, 85% to 90% appear once; the ten largest clones hold under 2%. Sample: peripheral blood, taken in a trial of Ad26.COV2.S vaccine versus placebo. The clonotype originates from a person between 18 and 60 years old who received the Ad26.COV2.S COVID-19 vaccine or a placebo. V gene TRBV21-1 combines with J gene TRBJ2-3; the D call in the table, TRBD2, was not verified against the DNA. TRBV21-1 is assigned pseudogene status. In nucleotides, the CDR3 is TGTGCCAGCAGCAAAACGGGGACTACCAGCACAGATACGCAGTATTTT. Protein product: CASSKTGTTSTDTQYF.